These T cell receptor beta chains were read from a single sample in a study of blood T cell repertoires in COVID-19. Clones were sequenced by immunoSEQ multiplex PCR, and TCRdb holds only the in-frame ones, with some missing. Seen here are roughly 180,000 clones, about 86% observed once, and the top ten hold roughly 8%. Sequencing used peripheral blood. The receptors stem from a man aged 55 to 70 with acute or convalescent COVID-19. Each CDR3 is given without its conserved first and last residue. The order of the fields is CDR3 length, clone size, J gene, V gene, CDR3 protein. The size of a clone is reported for some rows only, either as once, few or many, or as a class for expanded clones.

14 | . | TRBJ2-1 | TRBV10-3 | AISEGLAGGYNEQF
12 | . | TRBJ1-2 | TRBV5-1 | ASSTQGIDYGYT
10 | . | TRBJ2-5 | TRBV29-1 | SVVGIQETQY
10 | once | TRBJ2-7 | TRBV29-1 | SVRRQGNEQY
13 | . | TRBJ2-4 | TRBV18 | ASSPTDRGGNIQY
9 | . | TRBJ1-4 | TRBV28 | ASLGEEKLF
10 | . | TRBJ1-2 | TRBV28 | ASSLGAEGYT
15 | few | TRBJ2-2 | TRBV4-1 | ASRRQAGGPWTGELF
12 | . | TRBJ1-1 | TRBV7-3 | ASSEQGANTEAF
13 | . | TRBJ2-1 | TRBV19 | ASSTNQGGGNEQF
11 | . | TRBJ1-5 | TRBV24-1 | ATSERSNQPQH
14 | . | TRBJ1-2 | TRBV3-1/TRBV3-2 | ASSRSISQGAVGYT
15 | . | TRBJ1-3 | TRBV6-6 | ASSLRQGPLSGNTIY
13 | . | TRBJ1-4 | TRBV24-1 | ATSEPGTGREKLF
10 | few | TRBJ1-2 | TRBV6-5 | ASAGGSWGYT
16 | once | TRBJ1-1 | TRBV5-6 | ASSLYPSGGWLNTEAF
14 | . | TRBJ2-3 | TRBV29-1 | SVEDQPSGTTDTQY
11 | . | TRBJ2-2 | TRBV4-2 | ASERASTGELF
11 | . | TRBJ1-5 | TRBV5-1 | ASSTQGDQPQH
13 | . | TRBJ2-7 | TRBV27 | ASSLSSPPGDEQY
10 | . | TRBJ2-7 | TRBV4-2 | ASSQVGYEQY
11 | . | TRBJ2-7 | TRBV12-3/TRBV12-4 | ASSRTGGYEQY
13 | once | TRBJ1-5 | TRBV7-2 | ASSLGRGWNQPQH
11 | . | TRBJ2-5 | TRBV9 | ASSVGGEETQY
12 | . | TRBJ2-7 | TRBV30 | AWTGGGIPYEQY
13 | . | TRBJ1-2 | TRBV6-5 | ASSVPGQGSYGYT
12 | . | TRBJ1-5 | TRBV3-1/TRBV3-2 | ASSQASGNQPQH
12 | . | TRBJ2-5 | TRBV13 | ASSQRQAQETQY
14 | . | TRBJ2-3 | TRBV7-3 | ASSLTTSGRMDTQY
13 | . | TRBJ1-5 | TRBV7-3 | ASSLRGGRDQPQH
13 | . | TRBJ2-7 | TRBV27 | ASSFRIDRVYEQY
11 | . | TRBJ2-3 | TRBV2 | ASREGSGDTQY
9 | . | TRBJ1-5 | TRBV6-5 | ASSRDREFF
13 | once | TRBJ2-7 | TRBV21-1 | AVYCGGMEGFEQY
13 | . | TRBJ2-3 | TRBV29-1 | STEGTATPTDTQY
13 | . | TRBJ2-3 | TRBV6-4 | ASSDGAVSTDTQY
13 | once | TRBJ1-1 | TRBV5-1 | ASSWTSGGNTEAF
12 | . | TRBJ1-6 | TRBV28 | ASGTRGAGSPLH
12 | . | TRBJ2-1 | TRBV30 | AWAKTGSYNEQF
14 | . | TRBJ2-5 | TRBV6-6 | ASSLGLAGIQETQY
11 | . | TRBJ1-1 | TRBV5-1 | ASSLVGRTEAF
12 | . | TRBJ1-5 | TRBV6-5 | ASSSQVSNQPQH
14 | . | TRBJ1-5 | TRBV19 | ASSIGGGAPRQPQH
15 | . | TRBJ2-5 | TRBV7-3 | ASSLVGTPYPPETQY
12 | once | TRBJ1-1 | TRBV18 | ASSPTAAYTEAF
13 | . | TRBJ1-5 | TRBV2 | ASSVTGTGDQPQH
10 | . | TRBJ1-6 | TRBV4-2 | ASSQADSPLH
12 | . | TRBJ2-1 | TRBV28 | ASSNRGPYNEQF